Included here is one T cell receptor (beta chain) sequence, with context. What it recognizes is unknown. This specimen belongs to a study of beta chain features in type 1 diabetes. Study-wide results and caveats: Highly expressing activated T cells could be over-counted with a cDNA template.

cDNA synthesis used the whole RNA isolate, giving expressed TCRB sequences. Sequencing was performed with immunoSEQ multiplex PCR; in TCRdb, only in-frame clones are kept and a portion is missing. The data contain 900,000 or so clones, roughly a sixth of them singletons. Germline CDR1 LNHDA, CDR2 SQIVND (reference sequence). The CDR3 has 13 residues. V was clipped by 7 bases and J by 4 bases, with 10 bases between them. Purity exceeding 95% was reached by all sorted populations. The specimen was naive CD4+ T cells from blood. The chain recombines TRBV19 with TRBJ2-2, with a weak D call TRBD1 (5 bases). The sequence was collected from a young woman in good health. The CDR3 coding sequence is TGTGCCAGTACCCCCCAGGGCACCGGGGAGCTGTTTTTT. Translating gives CASTPQGTGELFF.